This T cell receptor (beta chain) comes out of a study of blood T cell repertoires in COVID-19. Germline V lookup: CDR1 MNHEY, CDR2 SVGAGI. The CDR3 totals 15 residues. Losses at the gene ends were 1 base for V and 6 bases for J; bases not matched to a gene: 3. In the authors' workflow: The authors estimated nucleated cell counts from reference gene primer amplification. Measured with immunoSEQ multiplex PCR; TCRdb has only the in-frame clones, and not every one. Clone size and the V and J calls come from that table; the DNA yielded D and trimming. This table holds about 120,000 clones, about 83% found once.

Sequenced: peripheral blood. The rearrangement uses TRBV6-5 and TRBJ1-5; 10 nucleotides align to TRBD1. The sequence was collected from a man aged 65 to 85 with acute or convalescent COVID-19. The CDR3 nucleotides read TGTGCCAGCAGTTACTTGGGACAGGGGTTTCAGCCCCAGCATTTT. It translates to CASSYLGQGFQPQHF.